Shown below are 11 T cell receptor beta chains from a single sample sequenced in a study of radiotherapy plus CTLA-4 blockade in lung cancer. TCRdb's copy holds only in-frame clones and misses some; the assay was immunoSEQ multiplex PCR. Of more than 95,000 clones listed, under 85% were seen once; the top ten hold about 3%. The starting material was peripheral blood, obtained from a patient treated with radiotherapy plus ipilimumab. Receptors originate from a human donor with non-small cell lung cancer who had a partial response to radiotherapy plus ipilimumab. Some clones in this sample may be carry-over from other donors' samples.

V gene TRBV28 combines with J gene TRBJ2-3; 8 bases line up with TRBD2. Germline CDR1 and CDR2: MDHEN and SYDVKM. The CDR3 consists of 15 residues. Trimming cost V 6 bases and J 1 base; bases outside gene matches: 6. The CDR3 region is CASRLRGGGTDTQYF. CDR3 DNA: TGTGCCAGCAGGCTTCGGGGGGGCGGCACAGATACGCAGTATTTT.

The chain carries TRBV18 and TRBJ2-7; TRBD2 matches at 8 bases. V was clipped by 8 bases and J by 7 bases; unmatched bases: 19. CDR3 length: 16 residues. The V gene's germline CDR1 is KGHSH and CDR2 LQKENI. The CDR3 loop is CASAPRTSGRAEEQYF. The CDR3 DNA reads TGTGCCAGCGCCCCTAGAACATCCGGGAGGGCCGAAGAGCAGTACTTC. The full variable domain, its missing parts supplied by reference TRBV18 and TRBJ2-7, is NAGVMQNPRHLVRRRGQEARLRCSPMKGHSHVYWYRQLPEEGLKFMVYLQKENIIDESGMPKERFSAEFPKEGPSILRIQQVVRGDSAAYFCASAPRTSGRAEEQYFGPGTRLTVT.

The chain uses TRBV9 and TRBJ1-2, with D possibly being TRBD1 (5 bases). Per the germline V gene, CDR1 is SGDLS and CDR2 is YYNGEE. V gave up 0 bases and J gave up 8 bases, with 20 bases separating them. The CDR3 contains 16 residues. The CDR3 loop is CASSVAIGRGRMGYTF. The DNA for the CDR3 is TGTGCCAGCAGCGTAGCTATCGGAAGGGGCCGGATGGGCTACACCTTC.

This clone was picked up a small number of times. The chain uses TRBV6-5 and TRBJ2-4; no firm D call. Trimming shortened V by 0 bases and J by 6 bases, and 12 bases separated the two germline ends. The V gene's germline CDR1 is MNHEY and CDR2 SVGAGI. The CDR3 has 15 amino acids. CDR3 amino acids: CASSYSSSPGNIQYF. In DNA form, the CDR3 reads TGTGCCAGCAGTTACTCGAGCAGCCCGGGAAACATTCAGTACTTC.

The chain uses TRBV7-2 and TRBJ2-1; the D gene is possibly TRBD2 (7 bases). V was pared by 1 base and J by 3 bases, with 13 bases between. There are 16 residues in the CDR3. Germline lookup yields CDR1 SGHTA and CDR2 FQGNSA. Here the CDR3 DNA reads TGTGCCAGCAGCTTAGGGGGGGGGCCCAGCTACAATGAGCAGTTCTTC. This codes for CASSLGGGPSYNEQFF.

The CDR3 nucleotides are TGTGCCAGCTCACGGGAGGATTGGGAGCAGTACTTC. It specifies CASSREDWEQYF. The chain joins TRBV18 to TRBJ2-7; D is perhaps TRBD2 (6 bases). Germline V gene data show CDR1 as KGHSH and CDR2 as LQKENI. This CDR3 is 12 amino acids long. Trimming removed 4 bases at V and 7 bases at J, with 11 bases between.

This clone appeared once. The rearrangement links TRBV4-3 to TRBJ1-2; 7 bases map to TRBD1. The CDR3 covers 14 residues. CDR1 is LGHNA and CDR2 is YSLEER in the germline V gene. Germline trimming cut 4 bases from V and 4 bases from J; bases unmatched to any gene: 6. CDR3 coding DNA: TGCGCCAGCAGCCGACCGGGACAGCCCTATGGCTACACCTTC. It specifies CASSRPGQPYGYTF.

This clone was found a few times. The chain uses TRBV28 and TRBJ1-1; 7 bases agree with TRBD1. The CDR3 runs 15 residues. Germline trimming cut 5 bases from V and 4 bases from J; bases unmatched to any gene: 10. Germline loops: CDR1 MDHEN, CDR2 SYDVKM. The CDR3 DNA reads TGTGCCAGCAGTCCGACGACAGGGAAAGGCACTGAAGCTTTCTTT. Residues: CASSPTTGKGTEAFF.

V is TRBV5-4 and J is TRBJ1-4; 7 bases line up with TRBD1. This CDR3 contains 15 residues. The V and J ends lost 4 bases and 0 bases, in that order; junction bases with no gene match: 3. CDR1 and CDR2 (germline): SGHNT, YYREEE (reference sequence). The CDR3: CASSHGTATNEKLFF. CDR3 DNA sequence: TGTGCCAGCAGCCATGGGACAGCAACTAATGAAAAACTGTTTTTT.

The chain employs TRBV19 and TRBJ1-6; perhaps TRBD1 as D (6 bases). CDR1 and CDR2 from the germline V gene are LNHDA and SQIVND (reference sequence). This CDR3 is built from 16 residues. With 6 bases removed from V and 5 bases from J, the gap between germline ends came to 17 bases. The CDR3 sequence: CASSRTWDINNSPLHF. CDR3 sequence (DNA): TGTGCCAGTAGCCGGACGTGGGACATCAATAATTCACCCCTCCACTTT. The complete variable domain, with remaining parts taken from reference TRBV19 and TRBJ1-6, reads DGGITQSPKYLFRKEGQNVTLSCEQNLNHDAMYWYRQDPGQGLRLIYYSQIVNDFQKGDIAEGYSVSREKKESFPLTVTSAQKNPTAFYLCASSRTWDINNSPLHFGNGTRLTVT.

This clone has only one observation. The chain employs TRBV10-2 and TRBJ2-1; 9 nucleotides align to TRBD2. The CDR3 sequence is 13 residues long. From germline, CDR1 is WSHSY and CDR2 SAAADI. V lost 6 bases to trimming and J lost 6 bases; unmatched junction nucleotides: 3. The DNA for the CDR3 is TGCGCCAGCAGAGGGCGGGGGGGCAATGAGCAGTTCTTC. Residues: CASRGRGGNEQFF.